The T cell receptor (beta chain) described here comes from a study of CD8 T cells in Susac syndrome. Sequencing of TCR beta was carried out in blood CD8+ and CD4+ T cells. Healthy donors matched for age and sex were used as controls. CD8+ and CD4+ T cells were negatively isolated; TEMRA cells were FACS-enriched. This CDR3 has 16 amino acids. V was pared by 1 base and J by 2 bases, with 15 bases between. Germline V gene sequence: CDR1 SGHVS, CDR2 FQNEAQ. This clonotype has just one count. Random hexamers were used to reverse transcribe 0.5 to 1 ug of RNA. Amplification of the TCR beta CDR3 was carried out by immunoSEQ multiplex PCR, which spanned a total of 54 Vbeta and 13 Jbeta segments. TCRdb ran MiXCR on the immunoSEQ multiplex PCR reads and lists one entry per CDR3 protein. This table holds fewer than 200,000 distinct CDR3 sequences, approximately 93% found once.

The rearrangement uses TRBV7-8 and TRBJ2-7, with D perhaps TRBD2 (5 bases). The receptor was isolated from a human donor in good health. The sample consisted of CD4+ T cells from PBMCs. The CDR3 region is CASSLESGKYPYEQYF. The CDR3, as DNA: TGTGCCAGCAGCTTAGAATCGGGGAAGTATCCCTACGAGCAGTACTTC.